The present TCR beta chain was sequenced within a study of T cell repertoires in cytomegalovirus infection. TCRdb reprocessed the reads via MiXCR and lists one record per CDR3 protein. The table lists approximately 500,000 distinct CDR3 sequences, around 10% of them singletons. This TCR was sampled from a human donor in good health (CMV status not recorded). Some clones in this sample may be carry-over from other donors' samples. The sequencing input was PBMCs.

Here the CDR3 reads CASSLMTSGPHEQFF. The CDR3 DNA reads as TGCGCCAGCAGCTTGATGACTAGCGGGCCCCATGAGCAGTTCTTC. This chain joins TRBV5-1 and TRBJ2-1; 10 bases fit TRBD2. With 1 base clipped from V and 8 bases from J, the junction kept 6 bases outside the gene matches. Per the germline V gene, CDR1 is SGHRS and CDR2 is YFSETQ. The CDR3 loop spans 15 amino acids.